Presented here are 22 T cell receptor beta chains from one specimen sequenced in a study of T cell changes during pregnancy in multiple sclerosis. Sequencing used immunoSEQ multiplex PCR; TCRdb keeps in-frame clones, though not all of them. The sample consists of over 45,000 clones, roughly 90% of them appearing once. Source: peripheral blood, taken in the first trimester of pregnancy. These receptors originate from a female donor in good health, enrolled as a control in a pregnancy study.

The chain links TRBV6-4 to TRBJ1-3; D may be TRBD1 (6 bases). The V gene lost 4 bases and the J gene lost 3 bases, with 19 bases spanning the gap. This CDR3 region has 17 residues. Germline CDR1 MRHNA, CDR2 SNTAGT. The CDR3 region is CASSAQGIFVLGNTIYF. The CDR3 region has the DNA TGTGCCAGCAGTGCACAGGGAATTTTCGTTCTTGGAAACACCATATATTTT.

This rearrangement joins TRBV6-1 to TRBJ2-1; 7 bases agree with TRBD2. CDR1 is MNHNS, CDR2 SASEGT, per germline. V trimming: 10 bases; J trimming: 10 bases; junction bases outside the gene matches: 13. The CDR3 length is 13 residues. The CDR3 DNA is TGTGCCACCAAATTCAGCGGGGCAGGCGAGCAGTTCTTC. This codes for CATKFSGAGEQFF.

The chain uses TRBV6-1 and TRBJ1-1; TRBD1 agrees at 9 bases. J lost 14 bases, V lost 2 bases, and 6 bases had no gene match. CDR3 size: 12 residues. The germline V gene has CDR1 MNHNS and CDR2 SASEGT. For the CDR3, the DNA is TGTGCCAGCAGTGAAAGACAGGGGGAAGTCTTCTTT. This codes for CASSERQGEVFF.

In nucleotides, the CDR3 is TGTGCCAGCAGCCCGACTAGCGGCTCCTACGAGCAGTACTTC. This codes for CASSPTSGSYEQYF. This sequence joins TRBV7-2 and TRBJ2-7, with 9 bases that match TRBD2. J gave up 0 bases and V 5 bases, and 2 bases lay outside the gene matches. The CDR3 has 14 amino acids. The germline V gene encodes CDR1 SGHTA and CDR2 FQGNSA.

This clone was observed a single time. The chain uses TRBV5-4 and TRBJ1-2, with 9 bases aligning to TRBD1. The CDR3 consists of 14 residues. Germline V gives CDR1 SGHNT, CDR2 YYREEE (reference sequence). Losses at the gene ends were 2 bases for V and 7 bases for J; bases not matched to a gene: 6. The CDR3 sequence: CASSLRTGASGYTF. CDR3 DNA: TGTGCCAGCAGCTTACGGACAGGGGCCTCTGGCTACACCTTC.

The chain combines TRBV30 with TRBJ1-1, with no clear D. Per the germline V gene, CDR1 is GTSNPN and CDR2 is SVGIG (reference sequence). V was clipped by 0 bases and J by 2 bases, with 7 bases between them. The CDR3 contains 13 residues. CDR3 sequence: CAWSVPGNTEAFF. The CDR3 bases are TGTGCCTGGAGTGTACCGGGAAACACTGAAGCTTTCTTT.

This CDR3 reads CAWSVLAGGPDTQYF. CDR3 in DNA: TGTGCCTGGAGTGTCCTAGCGGGAGGTCCAGATACGCAGTATTTT. The chain couples TRBV30 to TRBJ2-3; 11 bases agree with TRBD2. Germline CDR1 GTSNPN, CDR2 SVGIG (reference sequence). The J segment lost 4 bases and the V segment lost 0 bases, leaving 3 bases of the junction unmatched. There are 15 residues in the CDR3.

This sequence joins TRBV7-3 and TRBJ2-1; 10 bases agree with TRBD1. The V and J ends lost 1 base and 10 bases, in that order; junction bases with no gene match: 16. The CDR3 has 18 residues. Germline loops: CDR1 SGHTA, CDR2 FQGTGA. CDR3 nucleotides: TGTGCCAGCAGCTTAATCGTGGGGGGGACAGGGGATTCGGGCGAGCAGTTCTTC. This gives the protein CASSLIVGGTGDSGEQFF. Based on the CDR3 plus reference TRBV7-3 and TRBJ2-1, the full variable domain is GAGVSQTPSNKVTEKGKYVELRCDPISGHTALYWYRQSLGQGPEFLIYFQGTGAADDSGLPNDRFFAVRPEGSVSTLKIQRTERGDSAVYLCASSLIVGGTGDSGEQFFGPGTRLTVL.

This clone appeared once. The chain couples TRBV6-1 to TRBJ1-5, with 7 positions matching TRBD1. There are 14 residues in the CDR3. CDR1 MNHNS and CDR2 SASEGT come from the germline V gene. With 4 bases clipped from V and 5 bases from J, the junction kept 5 bases outside the gene matches. CDR3 residues: CASSAGQAHQPQHF. The CDR3 DNA reads as TGTGCCAGCAGTGCCGGACAGGCTCATCAGCCCCAGCATTTT.

This chain connects TRBV7-2 to TRBJ1-4; D is unclear. V lost 6 bases, J lost 7 bases, and 15 bases lay in between. This CDR3 region has 14 residues. Per the germline V gene, CDR1 is SGHTA and CDR2 is FQGNSA. CDR3 DNA sequence: TGTGCCAGCAGAAACACTATTAGACCTGAAAAACTGTTTTTT. Translated: CASRNTIRPEKLFF.

This clone appeared a single time. The rearrangement links TRBV30 to TRBJ2-7, with D perhaps TRBD2 (6 bases). The V gene lost 5 bases and the J gene lost 4 bases, with 6 bases spanning the gap. The germline CDR1 and CDR2 sequences are GTSNPN and SVGIG (reference sequence). CDR3 size: 10 residues. The CDR3 DNA follows: TGTGCCTGGGGGACTTACGAGCAGTACTTC. Amino acids: CAWGTYEQYF.

V usage is TRBV19 and J usage is TRBJ2-7, with D possibly matching TRBD2 (7 bases). Between the trimmed V and J ends, which lost 3 bases and 6 bases, there was a span of 24 bases. CDR1 is LNHDA and CDR2 is SQIVND in the germline V gene (reference sequence). The CDR3 spans 17 residues. CDR3 bases: TGTGCCAGTAGTATGGGAGGGGGGGCCGCCTTGTCTGGCGAGCAGTACTTC. Encoded protein: CASSMGGGAALSGEQYF.

This clone was detected only once. CDR3 DNA: TGTGCCACGTCTCAGGGTCTAAATGAGCAGTTCTTC. Translated, it gives CATSQGLNEQFF. The chain joins TRBV19 to TRBJ2-1; D perhaps matches TRBD1 (5 bases). Germline V gene lookup returns CDR1 LNHDA and CDR2 SQIVND (reference sequence). V was cut by 10 bases and J by 7 bases, with 14 bases left in between. CDR3 length equals 12 residues.

A single count supports this clone. The chain joins TRBV5-5 to TRBJ1-1; D unclear. The CDR3 totals 15 residues. Trimming removed 0 bases from V and 0 bases from J, with 9 bases in between. Germline V gives CDR1 SGHKS, CDR2 YYEKEE (reference sequence). CDR3 sequence: CASSLDSPMNTEAFF. CDR3 sequence (DNA): TGTGCCAGCAGCTTGGACAGTCCCATGAACACTGAAGCTTTCTTT.

The chain employs TRBV29-1 and TRBJ2-1, with D perhaps TRBD1 (5 bases). From germline, CDR1 is SQVTM and CDR2 ANQGSEA. Trimming removed 1 base from V and 5 bases from J, with 9 bases in between. The CDR3 totals 13 residues. CDR3 in amino acids: CSVEVTEDNEQFF. The CDR3 DNA reads TGCAGCGTTGAAGTGACAGAAGACAATGAGCAGTTCTTC.

This rearrangement joins TRBV6-5 to TRBJ1-2; no definite D call. The V gene's germline CDR1 is MNHEY and CDR2 SVGAGI. The CDR3 has 14 amino acids. V lost 0 bases, J lost 5 bases, and 10 bases lay in between. The CDR3 loop reads CASSYSEGTYGYTF. The CDR3 coding sequence is TGTGCCAGCAGTTACTCGGAGGGTACTTATGGCTACACCTTC.

This chain uses TRBV4-2 with TRBJ2-3, with 9 bases aligning to TRBD1. Germline values: CDR1 LGHNA, CDR2 YNFKEQ. CDR3 length equals 15 residues. J gave up 3 bases and V 5 bases, and 6 bases lay outside the gene matches. CDR3 coding DNA: TGTGCCAGCAGCGGATTGACAGGGGGGACAGATACGCAGTATTTT. It is translated as CASSGLTGGTDTQYF.

The CDR3 loop is CASSQLGLSPGYTF. CDR3 DNA: TGTGCCAGCAGCCAACTGGGACTTTCTCCTGGCTACACCTTC. The genes are TRBV28 and TRBJ1-2, with D maybe TRBD1 (5 bases). Germline V gives CDR1 MDHEN, CDR2 SYDVKM. The CDR3 sequence is 14 residues long. V lost 6 bases to trimming and J lost 7 bases, with 18 bases between them.

The chain combines TRBV30 with TRBJ2-3, with D maybe TRBD1 (5 bases). Deletions cut 7 bases from V and 2 bases from J, with 13 bases between. This CDR3 contains 13 residues. Germline loops: CDR1 GTSNPN, CDR2 SVGIG (reference sequence). The CDR3 nucleotides are TGTGCCTCCTCCCAGGGAACCACAGATACGCAGTATTTT. Its translation: CASSQGTTDTQYF.

The chain uses TRBV7-2 and TRBJ2-1; 13 bases match TRBD2. V dropped 5 bases and J dropped 0; count of bases not matched to a gene: 10. The CDR3 loop spans 19 amino acids. The germline V gene encodes CDR1 SGHTA and CDR2 FQGNSA. CDR3 sequence: CASSHRLAGGSSSYNEQFF. Written as DNA, the CDR3 is TGTGCCAGCAGCCACAGACTAGCGGGAGGCTCGAGCTCCTACAATGAGCAGTTCTTC. The whole variable domain, filled in from reference TRBV7-2 and TRBJ2-1, reads GAGVSQSPSNKVTEKGKDVELRCDPISGHTALYWYRQSLGQGLEFLIYFQGNSAPDKSGLPSDRFSAERTGGSVSTLTIQRTQQEDSAVYLCASSHRLAGGSSSYNEQFFGPGTRLTVL.

The rearrangement joins TRBV10-3 to TRBJ2-5, with D maybe TRBD2 (5 bases). V was pared by 10 bases and J by 7 bases, with 16 bases between. Germline CDR1 ENHRY, CDR2 SYGVKD. This CDR3 comprises 12 residues. CDR3 in DNA: TGTGCCACCGCGGGCGCCCTGACGACCCAGTACTTC. This gives the protein CATAGALTTQYF.

To note about this clone: The junction does not match germline at one end; this may be a read error. The J gene is TRBJ2-3, the V gene TRBV6-6; 7 bases are shared with TRBD2. The CDR3 extends over 14 amino acids. Looked up from germline, CDR1 is MNHNY and CDR2 is SVGAGI (reference sequence). As DNA, the CDR3 is TGCTGCAGCAGTACCAGGGAGGGAACAGATACGCAGTATTTT. As protein: CCSSTREGTDTQYF.